The text below deals with one TCR beta chain. The antigen remains unidentified. These data originate in a study of T cell repertoires in cytomegalovirus infection. Study-wide findings and caveats: HLA-C-restricted CMV-specific TCR beta clonotypes prevailed in the ex vivo response.

V lost 2 bases to trimming and J lost 0 bases, with 11 bases between them. Germline loops: CDR1 SQVTM, CDR2 ANQGSEA. The length of the CDR3 is 14 residues. TCRdb itself ran the reads through MiXCR, one entry per CDR3 protein. The table shows about 830,000 distinct CDR3 sequences, with approximately 32% occurring only once. Material: cultured CD8+ T cells from PBMCs, obtained from culture after CMV antigen stimulation. The receptor's source is a human donor in good health (CMV status not recorded). Some clones in this sample may be carry-over from other donors' samples. The genes are TRBV29-1 and TRBJ2-7; D unresolved. The CDR3 sequence: CSVEHGEHSYEQYF. As DNA, the CDR3 is TGCAGCGTTGAACATGGGGAACACTCCTACGAGCAGTACTTC.